This is a list of T cell receptor beta chains from one sample in a study of blood T cells in healthy people across ages. TCRdb passed the 5' RACE reads through MiXCR, listing each CDR3 protein once. Of a few hundred thousand distinct CDR3 sequences listed, over 45% are singletons. What was sequenced was blood. All receptors come from a man in his fifties or sixties in good health. Each CDR3 is given with its conserved first and last residue. The D gene is left open where the match is weak. Not every row has a clone size; where given, it reads once, few, many or a size class.

length,D,size,J,V,CDR3,DNA
14,NA,NA,TRBJ2-4,TRBV5-1,CASSRGGGENIQYF,TGCGCCAGCAGCAGGGGAGGGGGGGAAAACATTCAGTACTTC
13,NA,few,TRBJ2-3,TRBV20-1,CSARETATDTQYF,TGCAGTGCTAGGGAGACAGCCACAGATACGCAGTATTTT
19,TRBD2,NA,TRBJ2-1,TRBV11-3,CASSFGGRAAPSSYNEQFF,TGTGCCAGCAGCTTCGGCGGGAGGGCCGCCCCTAGCTCCTACAATGAGCAGTTCTTC
13,NA,NA,TRBJ2-5,TRBV6-2/TRBV6-3,CASRRYPVETQYF,TGTGCCAGCAGAAGGTACCCGGTAGAGACCCAGTACTTC
17,TRBD2,once,TRBJ2-7,TRBV7-2,CASSLGLAGEAGNEQYF,TGTGCCAGCAGCTTGGGACTAGCGGGAGAGGCGGGCAATGAGCAGTACTTC
15,NA,few,TRBJ1-2,TRBV27,CASNSRETGGYGYTF,TGTGCCAGCAATTCTCGTGAGACAGGAGGCTATGGCTACACCTTC
14,NA,NA,TRBJ2-1,TRBV5-4,CASSYGLSYNEQFF,TGTGCCAGCAGCTACGGCCTCTCCTACAATGAGCAGTTCTTC
14,TRBD1,few,TRBJ2-3,TRBV30,CAWKVGQATDTQYF,TGTGCCTGGAAGGTGGGACAGGCCACAGATACGCAGTATTTT
15,TRBD1,NA,TRBJ2-5,TRBV20-1,CSTRSTKDRIETQYF,TGCAGTACTAGGTCGACCAAGGACAGGATAGAGACCCAGTACTTC
14,NA,NA,TRBJ2-7,TRBV3-1,CASSPQGGLYEQYF,TGTGCCAGCAGTCCTCAGGGGGGTCTGTACGAGCAGTACTTC
16,TRBD2,NA,TRBJ2-1,TRBV4-2,CASSQSGQRESDEQFF,TGTGCCAGCAGCCAATCCGGCCAGCGGGAGTCGGATGAGCAGTTCTTC
14,TRBD1,few,TRBJ2-5,TRBV11-2,CASEMDREKETQYF,TGTGCCAGCGAAATGGACAGGGAAAAAGAGACCCAGTACTTC
15,NA,NA,TRBJ2-4,TRBV20-1,CSARDPRTPQEAQYF,TGCAGTGCTAGGGATCCTCGGACGCCCCAAGAGGCCCAGTACTTC
16,TRBD2,NA,TRBJ2-3,TRBV11-2,CASSFITSGITDTQYF,TGTGCCAGCAGTTTTATTACTAGCGGGATTACAGATACGCAGTATTTT
14,TRBD1,NA,TRBJ2-1,TRBV5-1,CASSRTGGNNEQFF,TGCGCCAGCAGCCGGACAGGGGGGAACAATGAGCAGTTCTTC
18,NA,NA,TRBJ2-7,TRBV5-1,CASSSKVGIRDGSYEQYF,TGCGCCAGCAGCTCAAAGGTAGGAATAAGAGATGGCTCCTACGAGCAGTACTTC
17,TRBD2,few,TRBJ2-5,TRBV11-2,CASSLEGLAGRGGAQYF,TGTGCCAGCAGCTTAGAGGGACTAGCGGGACGGGGAGGGGCCCAGTACTTC
15,NA,NA,TRBJ2-1,TRBV5-1,CASSLGLAPFNEQFF,TGCGCCAGCAGCTTGGGTCTAGCCCCGTTCAATGAGCAGTTCTTC
13,NA,few,TRBJ1-2,TRBV27,CASSSSSLYGYTF,TGTGCCAGCAGTTCGAGCAGCCTCTATGGCTACACCTTC
15,TRBD2,NA,TRBJ2-7,TRBV7-9,CASSPPGRALGEQYF,TGTGCCAGCAGCCCCCCCGGGAGGGCCTTGGGCGAGCAGTACTTC
15,NA,NA,TRBJ2-3,TRBV14,CASSAQGGPVDTQYF,TGTGCCAGCAGTGCTCAAGGGGGGCCGGTAGATACGCAGTATTTT
15,NA,NA,TRBJ2-3,TRBV27,CASSTGDRRWDTQYF,TGTGCCAGCAGTACCGGGGACCGCCGATGGGATACGCAGTATTTT
14,TRBD1,few,TRBJ2-7,TRBV29-1,CSVHRDRGTYEQYF,TGCAGCGTCCACCGGGACAGGGGGACCTACGAGCAGTACTTC
13,TRBD1,NA,TRBJ2-7,TRBV12-3/TRBV12-4,CASSRQGIYEQYF,TGTGCCAGCAGCCGACAGGGAATTTACGAGCAGTACTTC